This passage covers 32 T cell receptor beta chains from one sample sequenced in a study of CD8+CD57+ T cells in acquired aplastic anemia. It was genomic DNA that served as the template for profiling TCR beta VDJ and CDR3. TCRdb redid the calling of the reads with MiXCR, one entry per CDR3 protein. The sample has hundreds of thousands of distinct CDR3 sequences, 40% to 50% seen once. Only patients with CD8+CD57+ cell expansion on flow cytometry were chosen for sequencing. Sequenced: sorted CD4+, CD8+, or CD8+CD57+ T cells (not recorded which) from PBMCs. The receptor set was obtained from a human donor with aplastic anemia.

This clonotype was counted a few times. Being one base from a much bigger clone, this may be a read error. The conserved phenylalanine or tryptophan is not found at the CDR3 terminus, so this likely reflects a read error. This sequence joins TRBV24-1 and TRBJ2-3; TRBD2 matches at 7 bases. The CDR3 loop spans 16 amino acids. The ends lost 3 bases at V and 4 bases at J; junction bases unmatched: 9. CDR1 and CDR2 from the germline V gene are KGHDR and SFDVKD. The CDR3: CATSDPLAVVPDTQYS. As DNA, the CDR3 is TGTGCCACCAGTGATCCGCTAGCGGTGGTTCCAGATACGCAGTATTCT.

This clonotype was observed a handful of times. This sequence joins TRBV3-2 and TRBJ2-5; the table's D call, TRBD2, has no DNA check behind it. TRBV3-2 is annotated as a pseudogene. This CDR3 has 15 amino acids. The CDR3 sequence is CASITAEEPQETQYF. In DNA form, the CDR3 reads TGTGCCAGCATAACAGCGGAGGAACCACAAGAGACCCAGTACTTC.

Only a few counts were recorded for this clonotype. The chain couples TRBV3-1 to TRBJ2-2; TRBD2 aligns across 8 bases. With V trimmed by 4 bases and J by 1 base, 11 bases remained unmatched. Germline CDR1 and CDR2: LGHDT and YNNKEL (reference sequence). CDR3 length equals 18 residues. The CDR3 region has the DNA TGTGCCAGCAGCCCGAAACCCACTAGCGGACTGAACACCGGGGAGCTGTTTTTT. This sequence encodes CASSPKPTSGLNTGELFF. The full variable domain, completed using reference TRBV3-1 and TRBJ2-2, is DTAVSQTPKYLVTQMGNDKSIKCEQNLGHDTMYWYKQDSKKFLKIMFSYNNKELIINETVPNRFSPKSPDKAHLNLHINSLELGDSAVYFCASSPKPTSGLNTGELFFGEGSRLTVL.

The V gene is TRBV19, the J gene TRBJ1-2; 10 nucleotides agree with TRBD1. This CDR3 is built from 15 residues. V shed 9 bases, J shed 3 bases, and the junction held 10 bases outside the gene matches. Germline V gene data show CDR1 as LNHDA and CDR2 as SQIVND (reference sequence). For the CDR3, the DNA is TGTGCCAGCAGCTTAATCGGACAGGGGGACTATGGCTACACCTTC. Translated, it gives CASSLIGQGDYGYTF.

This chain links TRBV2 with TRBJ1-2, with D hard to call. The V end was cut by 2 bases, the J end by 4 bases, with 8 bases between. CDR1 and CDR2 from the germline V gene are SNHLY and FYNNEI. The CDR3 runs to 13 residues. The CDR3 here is CASSERSVYGYTF. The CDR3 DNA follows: TGTGCCAGCAGTGAACGTTCCGTCTATGGCTACACCTTC.

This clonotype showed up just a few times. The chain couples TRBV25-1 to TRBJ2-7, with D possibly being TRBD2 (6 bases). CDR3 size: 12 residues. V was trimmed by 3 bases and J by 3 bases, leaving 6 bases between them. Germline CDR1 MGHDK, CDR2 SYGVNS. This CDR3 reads CASSDGGYEQYF. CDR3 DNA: TGTGCCAGCAGTGACGGGGGCTACGAGCAGTACTTC.

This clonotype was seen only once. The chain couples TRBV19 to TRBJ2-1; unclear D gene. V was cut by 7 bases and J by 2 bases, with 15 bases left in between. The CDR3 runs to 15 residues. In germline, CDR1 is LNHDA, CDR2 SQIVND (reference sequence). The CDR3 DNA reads TGTGCCAGTAACCAAAGGGTTGCACCCTACAATGAGCAGTTCTTC. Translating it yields CASNQRVAPYNEQFF.

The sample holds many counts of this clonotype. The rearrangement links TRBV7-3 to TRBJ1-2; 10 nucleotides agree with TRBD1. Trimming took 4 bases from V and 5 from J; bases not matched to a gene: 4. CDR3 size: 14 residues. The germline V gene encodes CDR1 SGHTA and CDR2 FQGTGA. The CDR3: CASSSGTGEYGYTF. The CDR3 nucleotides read TGTGCCAGCAGCTCCGGGACAGGGGAATATGGCTACACCTTC.

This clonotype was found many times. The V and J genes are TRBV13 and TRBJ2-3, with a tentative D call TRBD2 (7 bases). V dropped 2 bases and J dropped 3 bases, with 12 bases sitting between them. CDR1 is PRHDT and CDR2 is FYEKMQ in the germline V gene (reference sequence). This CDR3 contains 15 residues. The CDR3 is CASSLRGGGTDTQYF. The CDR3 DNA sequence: TGTGCCAGCAGCTTAAGAGGGGGGGGAACAGATACGCAGTATTTT.

In nucleotides, the CDR3 is TGCAGCGTTGTACGACAGGTAGAAGCTTTCTTT. This translates into CSVVRQVEAFF. This chain links TRBV29-1 with TRBJ1-1; tentatively, D is TRBD1 (6 bases). V dropped 4 bases and J dropped 8 bases, with 11 bases sitting between them. Germline loops: CDR1 SQVTM, CDR2 ANQGSEA. This CDR3 region has 11 residues. The variable domain in full, with the rest retrieved from reference TRBV29-1 and TRBJ1-1, is SAVISQKPSRDICQRGTSLTIQCQVDSQVTMMFWYRQQPGQSLTLIATANQGSEATYESGFVIDKFPISRPNLTFSTLTVSNMSPEDSSIYLCSVVRQVEAFFGQGTRLTVV.

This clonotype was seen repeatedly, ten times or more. The CDR3 coding sequence is TGTGCCGGGAGCGGGAGTCTTTCGCGGAATGAGCAGTTCTTC. It encodes CAGSGSLSRNEQFF. This chain joins TRBV12-3 or TRBV12-4 and TRBJ2-1; 8 bases align to TRBD2. V dropped 11 bases and J dropped 7; count of bases not matched to a gene: 13. The CDR3 is 14 residues long.

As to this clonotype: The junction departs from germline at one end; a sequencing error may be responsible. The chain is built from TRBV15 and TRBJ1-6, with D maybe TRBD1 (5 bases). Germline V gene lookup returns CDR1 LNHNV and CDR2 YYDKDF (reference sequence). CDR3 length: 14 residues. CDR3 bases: TGTGCCACCAGCAGAGTTGGGGCCTATTCACCCCTCTACTTT. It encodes CATSRVGAYSPLYF.

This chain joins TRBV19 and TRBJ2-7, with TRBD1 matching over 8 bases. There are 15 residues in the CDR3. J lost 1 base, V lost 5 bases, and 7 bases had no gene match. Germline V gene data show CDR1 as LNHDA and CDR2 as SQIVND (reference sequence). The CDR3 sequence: CASSATGTGSYEQYF. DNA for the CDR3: TGTGCCAGTAGTGCTACCGGGACAGGTTCCTACGAGCAGTACTTC.

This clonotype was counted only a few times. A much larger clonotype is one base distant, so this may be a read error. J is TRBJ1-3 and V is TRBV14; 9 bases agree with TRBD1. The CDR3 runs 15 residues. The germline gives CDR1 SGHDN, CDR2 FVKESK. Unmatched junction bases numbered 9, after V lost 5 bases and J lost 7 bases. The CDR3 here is CASSWSGQGVNTIYF. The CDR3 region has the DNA TGTGCCAGCAGCTGGTCGGGACAGGGAGTGAACACCATATATTTT.

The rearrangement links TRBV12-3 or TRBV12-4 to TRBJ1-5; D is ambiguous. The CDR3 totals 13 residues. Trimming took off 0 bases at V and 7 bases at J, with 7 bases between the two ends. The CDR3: CASSLAGLQPQHF. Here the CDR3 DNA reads TGTGCCAGCAGTTTAGCGGGTTTACAGCCCCAGCATTTT.

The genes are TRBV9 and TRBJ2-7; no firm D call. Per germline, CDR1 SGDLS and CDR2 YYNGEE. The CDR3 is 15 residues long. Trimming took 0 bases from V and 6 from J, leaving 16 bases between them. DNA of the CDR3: TGTGCCAGCAGCGTAGAAGGTGGGCTGTCGGGCGAGCAGTACTTC. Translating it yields CASSVEGGLSGEQYF.

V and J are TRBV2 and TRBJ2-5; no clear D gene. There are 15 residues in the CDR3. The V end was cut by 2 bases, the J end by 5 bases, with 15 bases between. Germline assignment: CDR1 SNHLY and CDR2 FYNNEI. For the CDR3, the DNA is TGTGCCAGCAGTGAATTGGCCTTGGGCGTTGAGACCCAGTACTTC. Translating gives CASSELALGVETQYF. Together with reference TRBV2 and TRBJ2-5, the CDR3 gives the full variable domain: EPEVTQTPSHQVTQMGQEVILRCVPISNHLYFYWYRQILGQKVEFLVSFYNNEISEKSEIFDDQFSVERPDGSNFTLKIRSTKLEDSAMYFCASSELALGVETQYFGPGTRLLVL.

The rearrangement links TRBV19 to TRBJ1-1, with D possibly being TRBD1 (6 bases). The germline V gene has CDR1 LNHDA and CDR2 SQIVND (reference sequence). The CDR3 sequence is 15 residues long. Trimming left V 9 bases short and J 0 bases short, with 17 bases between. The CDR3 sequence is CASLGGGSMNTEAFF. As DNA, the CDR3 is TGTGCCAGCCTAGGGGGAGGGAGCATGAACACTGAAGCTTTCTTT. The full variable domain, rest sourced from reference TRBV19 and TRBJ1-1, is DGGITQSPKYLFRKEGQNVTLSCEQNLNHDAMYWYRQDPGQGLRLIYYSQIVNDFQKGDIAEGYSVSREKKESFPLTVTSAQKNPTAFYLCASLGGGSMNTEAFFGQGTRLTVV.

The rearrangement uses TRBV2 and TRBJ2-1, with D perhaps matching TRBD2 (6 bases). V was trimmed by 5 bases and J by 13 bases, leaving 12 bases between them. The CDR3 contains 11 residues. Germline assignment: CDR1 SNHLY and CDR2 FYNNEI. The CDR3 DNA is TGTGCCAGCAGTTCTGGGGAGGTCCAGTTCTTC. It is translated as CASSSGEVQFF.

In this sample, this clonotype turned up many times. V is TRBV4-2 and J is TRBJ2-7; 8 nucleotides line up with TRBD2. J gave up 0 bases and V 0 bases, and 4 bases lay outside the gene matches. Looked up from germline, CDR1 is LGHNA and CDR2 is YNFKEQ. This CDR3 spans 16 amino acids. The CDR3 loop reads CASSQEVAGSSYEQYF. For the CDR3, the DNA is TGTGCCAGCAGCCAAGAGGTAGCGGGAAGCTCCTACGAGCAGTACTTC.

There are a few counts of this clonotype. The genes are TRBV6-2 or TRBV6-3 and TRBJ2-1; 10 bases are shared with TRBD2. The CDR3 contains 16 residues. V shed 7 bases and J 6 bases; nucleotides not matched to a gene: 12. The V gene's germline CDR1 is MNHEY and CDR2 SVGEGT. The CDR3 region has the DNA TGTGCCAGCACTAAAACCCCGGGACTAGCGCCCAATGAGCAGTTCTTC. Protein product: CASTKTPGLAPNEQFF.

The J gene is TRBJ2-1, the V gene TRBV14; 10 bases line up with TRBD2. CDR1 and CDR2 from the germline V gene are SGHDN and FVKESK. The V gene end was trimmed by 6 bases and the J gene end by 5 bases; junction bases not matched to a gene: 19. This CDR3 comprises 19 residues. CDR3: CASSLTNSSGREVNNEQFF. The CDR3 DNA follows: TGTGCCAGCAGTCTAACAAATTCGAGCGGGAGGGAAGTGAACAATGAGCAGTTCTTC.

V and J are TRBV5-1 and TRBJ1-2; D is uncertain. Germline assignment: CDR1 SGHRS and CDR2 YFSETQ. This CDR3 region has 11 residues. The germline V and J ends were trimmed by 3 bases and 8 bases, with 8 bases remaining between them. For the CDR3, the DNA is TGCGCCAGCAGCTCCGTGGGAGGCTACACCTTC. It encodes CASSSVGGYTF.

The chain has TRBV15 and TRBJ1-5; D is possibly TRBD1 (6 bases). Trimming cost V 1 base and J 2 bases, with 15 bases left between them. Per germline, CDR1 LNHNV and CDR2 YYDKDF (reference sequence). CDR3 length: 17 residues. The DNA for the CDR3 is TGTGCCACCAGCAGAGTGAGGGGGGCGAGTGGCAATCAGCCCCAGCATTTT. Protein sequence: CATSRVRGASGNQPQHF.

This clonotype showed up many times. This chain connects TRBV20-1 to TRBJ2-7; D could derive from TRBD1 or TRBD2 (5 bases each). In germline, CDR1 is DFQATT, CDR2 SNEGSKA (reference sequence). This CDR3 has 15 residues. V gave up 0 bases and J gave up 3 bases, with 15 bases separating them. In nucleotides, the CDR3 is TGCAGTGCTAGAGATCTCGAAGGGGAGATCTACGAGCAGTACTTC. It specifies CSARDLEGEIYEQYF.

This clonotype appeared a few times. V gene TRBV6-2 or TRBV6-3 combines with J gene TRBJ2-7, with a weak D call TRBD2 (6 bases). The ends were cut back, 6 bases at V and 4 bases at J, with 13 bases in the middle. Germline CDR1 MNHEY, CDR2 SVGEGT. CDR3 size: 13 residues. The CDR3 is CASRGTPTYEQYF. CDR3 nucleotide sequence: TGTGCCAGCAGGGGGACTCCGACTTACGAGCAGTACTTC.

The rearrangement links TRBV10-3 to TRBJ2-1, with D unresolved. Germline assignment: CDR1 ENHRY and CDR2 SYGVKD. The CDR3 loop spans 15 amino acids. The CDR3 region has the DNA TGTGTCACCCGACCTTTCAGCGAGAACTACAATGAGCAGTTCTTC. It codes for CVTRPFSENYNEQFF.

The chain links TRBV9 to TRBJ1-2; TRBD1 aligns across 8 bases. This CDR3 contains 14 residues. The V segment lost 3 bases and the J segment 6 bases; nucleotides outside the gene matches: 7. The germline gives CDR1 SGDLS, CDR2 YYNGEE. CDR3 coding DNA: TGTGCCAGCAGCGAGGCCGGGACAGGAGATGGCTACACCTTC. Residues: CASSEAGTGDGYTF.

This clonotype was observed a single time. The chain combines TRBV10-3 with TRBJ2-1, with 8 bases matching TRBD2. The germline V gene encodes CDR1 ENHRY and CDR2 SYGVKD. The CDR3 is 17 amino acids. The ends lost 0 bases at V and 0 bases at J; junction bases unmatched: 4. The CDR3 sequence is CAISESSGASSYNEQFF. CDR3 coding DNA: TGTGCCATCAGTGAGTCTAGCGGGGCAAGCTCCTACAATGAGCAGTTCTTC.

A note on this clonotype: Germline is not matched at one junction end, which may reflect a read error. The CDR3 DNA is TGTGCCGGCAGCTTGGCGGGGGTGGCAATCGGAGAGACCCAGTACTTC. It encodes CAGSLAGVAIGETQYF. The rearrangement uses TRBV7-8 and TRBJ2-5; 7 bases are shared with TRBD2. CDR3 length: 16 amino acids. Germline-derived CDR1 and CDR2 are SGHVS and FQNEAQ. The variable domain in full, completed from reference TRBV7-8 and TRBJ2-5, reads GAGVSQSPRYKVAKRGQDVALRCDPISGHVSLFWYQQALGQGPEFLTYFQNEAQLDKSGLPSDRFFAERPEGSVSTLKIQRTQQEDSAVYLCAGSLAGVAIGETQYFGPGTRLLVL.

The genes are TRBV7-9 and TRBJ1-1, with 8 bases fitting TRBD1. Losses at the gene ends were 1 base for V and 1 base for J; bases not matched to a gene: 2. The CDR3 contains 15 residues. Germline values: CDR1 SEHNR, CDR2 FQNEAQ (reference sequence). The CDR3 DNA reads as TGTGCCAGCAGCTTAGGGACAGGGAGGAACACTGAAGCTTTCTTT. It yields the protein CASSLGTGRNTEAFF.

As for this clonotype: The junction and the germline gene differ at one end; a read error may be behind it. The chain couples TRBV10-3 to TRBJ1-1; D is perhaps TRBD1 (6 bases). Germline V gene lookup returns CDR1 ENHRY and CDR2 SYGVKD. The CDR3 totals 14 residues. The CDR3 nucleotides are TGTGCCAGCAGTTATGCCAGGGGAGATACTGAAGCTTTCTTT. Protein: CASSYARGDTEAFF.